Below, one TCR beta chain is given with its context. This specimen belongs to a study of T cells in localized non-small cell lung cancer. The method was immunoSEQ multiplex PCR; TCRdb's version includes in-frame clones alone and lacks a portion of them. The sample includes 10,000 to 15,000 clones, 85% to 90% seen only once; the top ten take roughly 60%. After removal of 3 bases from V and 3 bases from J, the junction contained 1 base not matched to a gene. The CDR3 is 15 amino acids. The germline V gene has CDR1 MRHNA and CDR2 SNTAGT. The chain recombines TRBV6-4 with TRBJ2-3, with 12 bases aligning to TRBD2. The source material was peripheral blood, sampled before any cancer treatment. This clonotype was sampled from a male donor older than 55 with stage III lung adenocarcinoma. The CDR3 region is CASSETSGRTDTQYF. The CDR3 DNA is TGTGCCAGCAGTGAGACTAGCGGGAGAACAGATACGCAGTATTTT.